Presented here are 5 T cell receptor beta chains from one specimen sequenced in a study of shared clonotypes between healthy human individuals. The repertoire was sequenced with immunoSEQ multiplex PCR; TCRdb's copy has only in-frame clones and lacks some. There are a few million clones in the sample; 90% to 95% occur only once, and approximately 1.6% lies in the top ten. Only CD45RO-negative cells positively selected for CCR7 counted as naive CD8 cells, so terminally differentiated effector memory CD45RA+ cells were excluded. The material sequenced was naive CD8+ T cells from PBMCs. These receptors were collected from a man aged 18 to 29 in good health. Some clones in this sample may be carry-over from other donors' samples.

This chain uses TRBV2 with TRBJ2-7, with 9 nucleotides matching TRBD1. V was clipped by 3 bases and J by 5 bases; unmatched bases: 11. This CDR3 region has 16 residues. The germline V gene encodes CDR1 SNHLY and CDR2 FYNNEI. CDR3 amino acids: CASSDPGTGNLDEQYF. The CDR3 nucleotides read TGTGCCAGCAGTGACCCCGGGACAGGGAATCTGGACGAGCAGTACTTC.

About this clone: The sample holds other DNA sequences that translate to the same CDR3. This chain links TRBV6-5 with TRBJ2-1; D is unresolved. The CDR3 spans 13 residues. CDR1 is MNHEY, CDR2 SVGAGI, per germline. Trimming pared 0 bases from V and 4 bases from J, leaving 4 bases between. The CDR3 is CASSYSNYNEQFF. As DNA, the CDR3 is TGTGCCAGCAGTTACTCGAATTACAATGAGCAGTTCTTC.

The V call is TRBV13, the J call TRBJ2-7; tentatively, D is TRBD2 (7 bases). The CDR3 consists of 13 residues. V dropped 4 bases and J dropped 6 bases, with 13 bases sitting between them. Germline values: CDR1 PRHDT, CDR2 FYEKMQ (reference sequence). DNA for the CDR3: TGTGCCAGCAGCTCCCGGGGGGCCGGCGAGCAGTACTTC. Translated: CASSSRGAGEQYF.

The chain combines TRBV7-9 with TRBJ2-3; 8 nucleotides agree with TRBD1. The CDR3 has 17 amino acids. V was pared by 5 bases and J by 5 bases, with 15 bases of the junction left unmatched. Germline V lookup: CDR1 SEHNR, CDR2 FQNEAQ (reference sequence). The CDR3 here is CASSVAGTGSFLDTQYF. CDR3 nucleotides: TGTGCCAGCAGCGTCGCCGGGACAGGTTCGTTTTTAGATACGCAGTATTTT.

The chain has TRBV27 and TRBJ2-4; 7 bases map to TRBD2. With 7 bases clipped from V and 1 base from J, the junction kept 4 bases outside the gene matches. CDR1 is MNHEY, CDR2 SMNVEV, per germline (reference sequence). The CDR3 runs to 14 residues. The CDR3 DNA reads TGTGCCAGCAAGCTGGGGGGGGCCAAAAACATTCAGTACTTC. It specifies CASKLGGAKNIQYF.